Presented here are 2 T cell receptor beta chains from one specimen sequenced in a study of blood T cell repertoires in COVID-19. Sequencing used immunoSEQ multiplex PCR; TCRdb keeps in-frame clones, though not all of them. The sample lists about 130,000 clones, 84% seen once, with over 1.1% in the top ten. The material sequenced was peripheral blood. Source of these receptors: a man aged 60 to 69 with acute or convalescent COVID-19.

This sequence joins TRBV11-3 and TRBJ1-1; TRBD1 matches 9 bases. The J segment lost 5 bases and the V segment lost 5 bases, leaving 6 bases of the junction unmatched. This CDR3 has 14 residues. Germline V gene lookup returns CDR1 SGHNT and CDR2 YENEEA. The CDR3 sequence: CASSAGTGRTEAFF. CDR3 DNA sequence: TGTGCCAGCAGCGCAGGGACAGGGCGGACTGAAGCTTTCTTT.

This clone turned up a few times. The CDR3 region is CVRSLEGQGRGYSNQPQHF. CDR3 DNA sequence: TGTGTCAGAAGCTTAGAGGGACAGGGTAGAGGGTATAGCAATCAGCCCCAGCATTTT. J is TRBJ1-5 and V is TRBV7-5; the table calls TRBD1, which could not be checked here. TRBV7-5 is a known pseudogene. The CDR3 is made up of 19 amino acids.